The text below deals with one T cell receptor beta chain. The germline gives CDR1 SGHVS, CDR2 FQNEAQ. V lost 2 bases, J lost 2 bases, and 6 bases stayed unmatched. The CDR3 has 16 amino acids. Both 60 Vbeta primers and 13 Jbeta primers went into the PCR. TCRdb's copy holds only in-frame clones and misses some; the assay was immunoSEQ multiplex PCR. The table lists 90,000 to 100,000 clones, 70% to 80% of them singletons. The sample comes from a study of cytomegalovirus exposure and HLA in healthy donors. The specimen sequenced was PBMCs. This receptor was identified in a woman aged 55-70 years in good health and CMV-seropositive. V and J are TRBV7-8 and TRBJ2-3; 8 nucleotides match TRBD2. CDR3 sequence: CASSLSRLAYTDTQYF. The DNA for the CDR3 is TGTGCCAGCAGCTTATCCCGACTAGCGTACACAGATACGCAGTATTTT.